The 7 T cell receptor beta chains below all came from one sample that was sequenced in a study of T cell repertoires in cytomegalovirus infection. No antigens are known for them. One entry per CDR3 protein results from TCRdb running MiXCR on the reads. The table records some 800,000 distinct CDR3 sequences, roughly 28% of them present only once. Specimen: cultured CD8+ T cells from PBMCs, collected from culture after CMV antigen stimulation. Receptors were obtained from a human donor in good health (CMV status not recorded). Some clones in this sample may be carry-over from other donors' samples.

This clonotype was recorded at least ten times. The chain carries TRBV7-2 and TRBJ2-1, with 11 bases identical to TRBD1. The V gene's germline CDR1 is SGHTA and CDR2 FQGNSA. V lost 2 bases and J lost 5; bases outside the gene matches: 5. CDR3 length: 16 residues. CDR3 sequence (DNA): TGTGCCAGCAGCTTAAACCGGGACAGGGGGAACAATGAGCAGTTCTTC. This sequence encodes CASSLNRDRGNNEQFF.

This clonotype was found a few times. V is TRBV29-1 and J is TRBJ1-2; D uncertain. V was clipped by 4 bases and J by 5 bases, with 20 bases between them. The CDR3 contains 15 residues. Germline V gene lookup returns CDR1 SQVTM and CDR2 ANQGSEA. DNA for the CDR3: TGCAGCGTTGGGGAGGTCCCGCTAGCTATTTATGGCTACACCTTC. This codes for CSVGEVPLAIYGYTF. Drawing the rest from reference TRBV29-1 and TRBJ1-2, the complete variable domain is SAVISQKPSRDICQRGTSLTIQCQVDSQVTMMFWYRQQPGQSLTLIATANQGSEATYESGFVIDKFPISRPNLTFSTLTVSNMSPEDSSIYLCSVGEVPLAIYGYTFGSGTRLTVV.

J is TRBJ2-7 and V is TRBV2, with a tentative D call TRBD1 (6 bases). The CDR3 is 16 residues long. Trimming pared 6 bases from V and 1 base from J, leaving 19 bases between. Germline loops: CDR1 SNHLY, CDR2 FYNNEI. This CDR3 reads CASRGEWDTLSYEQYF. CDR3 nucleotides: TGTGCCAGCAGGGGTGAATGGGACACCCTATCCTACGAGCAGTACTTC.

There are many counts of this clonotype. The chain has TRBV7-6 and TRBJ1-1; weak D call: TRBD1 (6 bases). Looked up from germline, CDR1 is SGHVS and CDR2 is FNYEAQ. V was clipped by 5 bases and J by 5 bases, with 12 bases between them. This CDR3 has 13 residues. The CDR3 DNA is TGTGCCAGCAGCCGAGGGGGTTATACTGAAGCTTTCTTT. Encoded protein: CASSRGGYTEAFF.

This clonotype was observed a few times. This rearrangement joins TRBV6-5 to TRBJ2-5, with D tentatively TRBD1 (6 bases). This CDR3 comprises 14 residues. The V end lost 6 bases, the J end lost 2 bases, and 13 bases lay between the germline ends. CDR1 is MNHEY and CDR2 is SVGAGI in the germline V gene. The CDR3 region is CASSPWTDQETQYF. The CDR3 region has the DNA TGTGCCAGCAGCCCCTGGACAGATCAAGAGACCCAGTACTTC.

At least ten counts were recorded for this clonotype. The chain is built from TRBV7-9 and TRBJ2-4; a possible D gene is TRBD1 (6 bases). V lost 4 bases and J 0 bases, leaving 22 bases between the germline ends. The CDR3 totals 19 residues. CDR1 SEHNR and CDR2 FQNEAQ come from the germline V gene (reference sequence). This chain's CDR3 is CASSSNRLPGDLAKNIQYF. The DNA for the CDR3 is TGTGCCAGCAGCTCTAACCGCTTGCCAGGGGACCTAGCCAAAAACATTCAGTACTTC.

The V gene is TRBV7-9, the J gene TRBJ2-7; D perhaps matches TRBD1 (6 bases). The V gene's germline CDR1 is SEHNR and CDR2 FQNEAQ (reference sequence). V shed 1 base and J shed 1 base, with 14 bases lying between them. The CDR3 loop spans 16 amino acids. DNA of the CDR3: TGTGCCAGCAGCTTAGAAGGTGGGACACCATCCTACGAGCAGTACTTC. Translated: CASSLEGGTPSYEQYF. The variable domain in full, with the rest retrieved from reference TRBV7-9 and TRBJ2-7, is DTGVSQNPRHKITKRGQNVTFRCDPISEHNRLYWYRQTLGQGPEFLTYFQNEAQLEKSRLLSDRFSAERPKGSFSTLEIQRTEQGDSAMYLCASSLEGGTPSYEQYFGPGTRLTVT.